Below, 27 T cell receptor beta chains from the same sample are listed, as sequenced in a study of beta chain features in type 1 diabetes. Points from the study as a whole: All four CD4+ subsets from Type 1 diabetes patients carried moderately but significantly shorter TCRB CDR3s.

Investigators reverse transcribed all isolated RNA, so they sequenced expressed TCRB transcripts. Here immunoSEQ multiplex PCR was the method, and the copy in TCRdb shows in-frame clones only, minus some. The table shows about 150,000 clones, with approximately 8.8% occurring only once. These TCRs' antigens remain unknown. The sequenced sample was central memory CD4+ T cells from blood. These receptors originate from a woman aged 25-40 years with type 1 diabetes.

A few counts support this clone. CDR3 loop: CASSSYQGAGAFF. As DNA, the CDR3 is TGTGCCAGCAGCTCGTACCAGGGGGCAGGGGCTTTCTTT. V and J are TRBV7-2 and TRBJ1-1, with 8 bases aligning to TRBD1. CDR3 length: 13 amino acids. Germline-derived CDR1 and CDR2 are SGHTA and FQGNSA. J was trimmed by 11 bases and V by 4 bases; bases with no gene match: 9. The whole variable domain, filled in from reference TRBV7-2 and TRBJ1-1, reads GAGVSQSPSNKVTEKGKDVELRCDPISGHTALYWYRQSLGQGLEFLIYFQGNSAPDKSGLPSDRFSAERTGGSVSTLTIQRTQQEDSAVYLCASSSYQGAGAFFGQGTRLTVV.

This clone was found a few times. This chain links TRBV25-1 with TRBJ1-2, with TRBD1 as a possible D gene (6 bases). The CDR3 runs 13 residues. The V and J ends lost 0 bases and 8 bases respectively, with 10 bases between them. Germline CDR1 reads MGHDK; CDR2 reads SYGVNS. The DNA of the CDR3 is TGTGCCAGCAGTGAATACAGGGGTAGAGGCTACACCTTC. Translation gives CASSEYRGRGYTF.

This sequence joins TRBV28 and TRBJ2-7; tentatively, D is TRBD1 (6 bases). Germline CDR1 is MDHEN and CDR2 is SYDVKM. V lost 1 base, J lost 5 bases, and 12 bases lay in between. The CDR3 has 14 amino acids. CDR3 nucleotides: TGTGCCAGCAGTTTATCCGGGACATCTAACGAGCAGTACTTC. It is translated as CASSLSGTSNEQYF.

In this sample, this clone turned up a few times. J is TRBJ1-5 and V is TRBV7-2, with a weak D call TRBD1 (6 bases). Germline lookup yields CDR1 SGHTA and CDR2 FQGNSA. This CDR3 is built from 13 residues. V lost 7 bases, J lost 5 bases, and 12 bases lay in between. This chain's CDR3 is CASTLQGDQPQHF. The DNA for the CDR3 is TGTGCCAGCACTCTACAGGGAGATCAGCCCCAGCATTTT.

This chain connects TRBV11-2 to TRBJ1-4; no clear D gene. This CDR3 is 12 amino acids long. The V gene lost 4 bases and the J gene lost 10 bases, with 10 bases spanning the gap. CDR1 is SGHAT and CDR2 is FQNNGV in the germline V gene. The CDR3 DNA reads TGTGCCAGCAGCTCGAGGAGTGGAAAACTGTTTTTT. It is translated as CASSSRSGKLFF.

This clone was found once. V and J are TRBV9 and TRBJ2-5; 8 positions match TRBD1. This CDR3 spans 14 amino acids. Germline assignment: CDR1 SGDLS and CDR2 YYNGEE. Trimming took 1 base from V and 5 from J; bases not matched to a gene: 4. CDR3 loop: CASSVRTGFETQYF. The CDR3 coding sequence is TGTGCCAGCAGCGTACGGACAGGGTTCGAGACCCAGTACTTC.

This clone has more than one count but fewer than ten. The chain combines TRBV30 with TRBJ1-6; TRBD1 is a possible D gene (6 bases). CDR3 length equals 14 residues. Germline CDR1 and CDR2: GTSNPN and SVGIG (reference sequence). Trimming removed 3 bases from V and 10 bases from J, with 16 bases in between. CDR3 bases: TGTGCCTGGAGCATTGGGCAGGGGACGTCACCCCTCCACTTT. Amino acid sequence: CAWSIGQGTSPLHF. Full variable domain (outside the CDR3, taken from reference TRBV30 and TRBJ1-6): SQTIHQWPATLVQPVGSPLSLECTVEGTSNPNLYWYRQAAGRGLQLLFYSVGIGQISSEVPQNLSASRPQDRQFILSSKKLLLSDSGFYLCAWSIGQGTSPLHFGNGTRLTVT.

V is TRBV7-9 and J is TRBJ1-4; 9 nucleotides agree with TRBD1. The CDR3 loop spans 14 amino acids. V lost 3 bases to trimming and J lost 9 bases; unmatched junction nucleotides: 5. Per the germline V gene, CDR1 is SEHNR and CDR2 is FQNEAQ (reference sequence). CDR3 nucleotide sequence: TGTGCCAGCAGCTTCGGACAGGGGTCGCAAAAACTGTTTTTT. Translated, it gives CASSFGQGSQKLFF.

This clone was seen more than once but under ten times. V and J are TRBV7-2 and TRBJ2-1; D is ambiguous. The CDR3 length is 14 residues. V dropped 6 bases and J dropped 0 bases, with 9 bases sitting between them. Germline-derived CDR1 and CDR2 are SGHTA and FQGNSA. In DNA, the CDR3 is TGTGCCAGCAGTCCCGACTTCTCCTACAATGAGCAGTTCTTC. It specifies CASSPDFSYNEQFF.

This chain links TRBV28 with TRBJ2-7; 10 nucleotides agree with TRBD1. V was clipped by 2 bases and J by 1 base; unmatched bases: 11. The CDR3 length is 18 residues. In germline, CDR1 is MDHEN, CDR2 SYDVKM. The CDR3 nucleotides are TGTGCCAGCAGTTTACCTCAAGCCGGGACAGGGGTGTCCTACGAGCAGTACTTC. Residues: CASSLPQAGTGVSYEQYF.

The chain joins TRBV18 to TRBJ2-1; 9 bases agree with TRBD1. Per germline, CDR1 KGHSH and CDR2 LQKENI. V lost 4 bases, J lost 7 bases, and 2 bases stayed unmatched. The CDR3 covers 13 residues. The CDR3: CASSQGQGNEQFF. Written as DNA, the CDR3 is TGTGCCAGCTCACAGGGACAGGGTAATGAGCAGTTCTTC.

This chain uses TRBV2 with TRBJ2-3, with TRBD2 matching over 7 bases. The CDR3 totals 15 residues. From germline, CDR1 is SNHLY and CDR2 FYNNEI. Losses at the gene ends were 5 bases for V and 5 bases for J; bases not matched to a gene: 10. This CDR3 is CASSKLGEGKDTQYF. The CDR3, as DNA: TGTGCCAGCAGTAAACTAGGGGAGGGAAAAGATACGCAGTATTTT.

This clone was counted a few times. The genes are TRBV28 and TRBJ2-7, with 8 bases matching TRBD2. Trimming removed 7 bases from V and 4 bases from J; junction bases left unmatched: 12. The CDR3 has 15 amino acids. Germline loops: CDR1 MDHEN, CDR2 SYDVKM. This CDR3 reads CASNPTGGLGYEQYF. The CDR3 nucleotides read TGTGCCAGCAACCCAACGGGAGGGCTCGGTTACGAGCAGTACTTC. Variable domain in full (rest from reference TRBV28 and TRBJ2-7): DVKVTQSSRYLVKRTGEKVFLECVQDMDHENMFWYRQDPGLGLRLIYFSYDVKMKEKGDIPEGYSVSREKKERFSLILESASTNQTSMYLCASNPTGGLGYEQYFGPGTRLTVT.

This clone was counted a few times. The chain employs TRBV7-8 and TRBJ1-1; 9 bases line up with TRBD1. Germline-derived CDR1 and CDR2 are SGHVS and FQNEAQ. V shed 0 bases and J 8 bases; nucleotides not matched to a gene: 7. The CDR3 spans 15 residues. The CDR3 nucleotides are TGTGCCAGCAGCTTAGCCCCGGGACAGGGTTACGAAGCTTTCTTT. Its translation: CASSLAPGQGYEAFF.

This rearrangement joins TRBV30 to TRBJ2-3, with 7 nucleotides matching TRBD2. The germline V gene encodes CDR1 GTSNPN and CDR2 SVGIG (reference sequence). The CDR3 loop spans 15 amino acids. J lost 5 bases, V lost 0 bases, and 8 bases had no gene match. Here the CDR3 reads CAWSVLAGDLDTQYF. DNA for the CDR3: TGTGCCTGGAGTGTACTGGCGGGAGACCTAGATACGCAGTATTTT.

The CDR3 bases are TGTGCCAGCAGTTACAGGGTAGAGAACACTGAAGCTTTCTTT. Its protein product is CASSYRVENTEAFF. This chain connects TRBV28 to TRBJ1-1, with D perhaps matching TRBD1 (6 bases). CDR1 is MDHEN, CDR2 SYDVKM, per germline. This CDR3 region has 14 residues. V was cut by 4 bases and J by 1 base, with 10 bases left in between.

This clone was observed a handful of times. J is TRBJ1-1 and V is TRBV30; D ambiguous. Trimming took 3 bases from V and 1 from J, leaving 12 bases between them. Looked up from germline, CDR1 is GTSNPN and CDR2 is SVGIG (reference sequence). The CDR3 loop spans 14 amino acids. As DNA, the CDR3 is TGTGCCTGGAGAAATTGGGAGGGGAACACTGAAGCTTTCTTT. Its protein product is CAWRNWEGNTEAFF. Full variable domain (missing parts from reference TRBV30 and TRBJ1-1): SQTIHQWPATLVQPVGSPLSLECTVEGTSNPNLYWYRQAAGRGLQLLFYSVGIGQISSEVPQNLSASRPQDRQFILSSKKLLLSDSGFYLCAWRNWEGNTEAFFGQGTRLTVV.

V is TRBV5-1 and J is TRBJ2-1; 9 bases map to TRBD2. Germline loops: CDR1 SGHRS, CDR2 YFSETQ. The CDR3 has 14 residues. J was trimmed by 8 bases and V by 2 bases; bases with no gene match: 5. DNA for the CDR3: TGCGCCAGCAGCTTAGGGCGGGAGGGCGATGAGCAGTTCTTC. Its translation is CASSLGREGDEQFF.

This clone has just a few counts. The chain joins TRBV7-3 to TRBJ2-1, with 10 bases lining up with TRBD2. V shed 3 bases, J shed 3 bases, and the junction held 2 bases outside the gene matches. Germline CDR1 is SGHTA and CDR2 is FQGTGA. This CDR3 has 15 residues. DNA of the CDR3: TGTGCCAGCAGCTTTGGGACTAGCGACTACAATGAGCAGTTCTTC. It specifies CASSFGTSDYNEQFF.

The rearrangement uses TRBV11-3 and TRBJ2-1, with D uncertain. The length of the CDR3 is 15 residues. Deletions cut 2 bases from V and 0 bases from J, with 8 bases between. Germline lookup yields CDR1 SGHNT and CDR2 YENEEA. The CDR3, as DNA: TGTGCCAGCAGCTTAAATCCTTACTCCTACAATGAGCAGTTCTTC. Encoded protein: CASSLNPYSYNEQFF. The full variable domain, rest sourced from reference TRBV11-3 and TRBJ2-1, is EAGVVQSPRYKIIEKKQPVAFWCNPISGHNTLYWYLQNLGQGPELLIRYENEEAVDDSQLPKDRFSAERLKGVDSTLKIQPAELGDSAVYLCASSLNPYSYNEQFFGPGTRLTVL.

This chain connects TRBV4-2 to TRBJ2-3, with unresolved D. V lost 0 bases, J lost 4 bases, and 5 bases lay in between. Germline V gene lookup returns CDR1 LGHNA and CDR2 YNFKEQ. The CDR3 sequence is 13 residues long. The CDR3 is CASSQDLADTQYF. The CDR3 bases are TGTGCCAGCAGCCAAGATCTTGCAGATACGCAGTATTTT.

This clone was found a few times. The genes are TRBV7-3 and TRBJ2-3; possible D gene TRBD1, 6 bases. Germline V gives CDR1 SGHTA, CDR2 FQGTGA. The CDR3 length is 16 residues. Trimming pared 5 bases from V and 0 bases from J, leaving 15 bases between. The CDR3 spells CASSQLGTRSTDTQYF. The CDR3 DNA is TGTGCCAGCAGCCAATTAGGGACACGAAGCACAGATACGCAGTATTTT.

This chain joins TRBV21-1 and TRBJ2-1; TRBD2 is the table's D call, not checked against the DNA. TRBV21-1 is described as a pseudogene. The CDR3 extends over 15 amino acids. CDR3 in amino acids: CASSKTSGSPNEQFF. CDR3 nucleotide sequence: TGTGCCAGCAGCAAAACTAGCGGGAGTCCCAATGAGCAGTTCTTC.

This rearrangement joins TRBV28 to TRBJ2-7, with 8 bases fitting TRBD1. The CDR3 has 15 amino acids. With 6 bases clipped from V and 1 base from J, the junction kept 8 bases outside the gene matches. Germline V gene sequence: CDR1 MDHEN, CDR2 SYDVKM. This chain's CDR3 is CASREAGGYSYEQYF. The CDR3 DNA sequence: TGTGCCAGCAGAGAGGCAGGGGGCTATTCCTACGAGCAGTACTTC.

This clone was recorded a few times. V gene TRBV29-1 combines with J gene TRBJ2-2; D is unresolved. The V and J ends lost 6 bases and 4 bases respectively, with 9 bases between them. Germline values: CDR1 SQVTM, CDR2 ANQGSEA. This CDR3 has 12 amino acids. In DNA, the CDR3 is TGCAGCGTCTACCCGGTCACCGGGGAGCTGTTTTTT. This codes for CSVYPVTGELFF.

This clone was counted only a few times. The chain's CDR3 is CASSRQEIKSSYEQYF. The CDR3 coding sequence is TGTGCCAGCAGCCGACAGGAGATTAAAAGCAGCTACGAGCAGTACTTC. V is TRBV28 and J is TRBJ2-7; possibly TRBD1 for D (6 bases). Germline V gene lookup returns CDR1 MDHEN and CDR2 SYDVKM. Trimming removed 6 bases from V and 3 bases from J, with 21 bases in between. The CDR3 covers 16 residues.

This chain joins TRBV19 and TRBJ2-1; a weak D match, TRBD2 (5 bases). The V gene lost 7 bases and the J gene lost 0 bases, with 10 bases spanning the gap. The CDR3 contains 14 residues. The V gene's germline CDR1 is LNHDA and CDR2 SQIVND (reference sequence). CDR3 residues: CASKFEGSYNEQFF. The CDR3 DNA reads TGTGCCAGTAAGTTTGAGGGCTCCTACAATGAGCAGTTCTTC.